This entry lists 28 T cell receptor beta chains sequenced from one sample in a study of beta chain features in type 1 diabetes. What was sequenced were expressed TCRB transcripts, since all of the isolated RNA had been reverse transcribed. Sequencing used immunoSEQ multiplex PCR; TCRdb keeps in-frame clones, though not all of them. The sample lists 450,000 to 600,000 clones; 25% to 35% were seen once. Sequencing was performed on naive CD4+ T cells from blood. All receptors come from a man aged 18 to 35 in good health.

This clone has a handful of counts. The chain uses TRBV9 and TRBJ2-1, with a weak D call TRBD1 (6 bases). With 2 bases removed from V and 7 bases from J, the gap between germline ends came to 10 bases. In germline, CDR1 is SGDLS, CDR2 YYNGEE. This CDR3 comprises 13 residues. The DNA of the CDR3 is TGTGCCAGCAGCGTCCAAAGGGGGAATGAGCAGTTCTTC. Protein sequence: CASSVQRGNEQFF.

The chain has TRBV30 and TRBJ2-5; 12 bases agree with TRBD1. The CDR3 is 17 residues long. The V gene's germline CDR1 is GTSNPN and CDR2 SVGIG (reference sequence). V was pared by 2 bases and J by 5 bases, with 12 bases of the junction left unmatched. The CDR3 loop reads CAWSLGAGTGGFETQYF. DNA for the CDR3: TGTGCCTGGAGTTTGGGGGCCGGGACAGGGGGCTTCGAGACCCAGTACTTC.

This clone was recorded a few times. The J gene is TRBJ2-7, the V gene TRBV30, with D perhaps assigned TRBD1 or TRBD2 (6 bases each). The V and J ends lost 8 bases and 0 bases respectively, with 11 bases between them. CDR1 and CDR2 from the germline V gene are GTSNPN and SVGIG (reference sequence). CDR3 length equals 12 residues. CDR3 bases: TGTGCCGGGGGGCGGGACTCCTACGAGCAGTACTTC. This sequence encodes CAGGRDSYEQYF.

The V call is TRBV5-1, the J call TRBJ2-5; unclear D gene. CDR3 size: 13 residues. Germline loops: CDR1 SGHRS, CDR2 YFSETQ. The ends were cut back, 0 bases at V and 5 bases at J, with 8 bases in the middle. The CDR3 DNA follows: TGCGCCAGCAGCTTGGGTACTAAGGAGACCCAGTACTTC. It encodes CASSLGTKETQYF. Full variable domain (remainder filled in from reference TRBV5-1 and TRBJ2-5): KAGVTQTPRYLIKTRGQQVTLSCSPISGHRSVSWYQQTPGQGLQFLFEYFSETQRNKGNFPGRFSGRQFSNSRSEMNVSTLELGDSALYLCASSLGTKETQYFGPGTRLLVL.

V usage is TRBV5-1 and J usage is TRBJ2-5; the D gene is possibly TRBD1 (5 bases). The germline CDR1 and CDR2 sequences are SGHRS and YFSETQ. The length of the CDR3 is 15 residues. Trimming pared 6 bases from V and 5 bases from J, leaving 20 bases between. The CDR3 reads CASTLVGAGRETQYF. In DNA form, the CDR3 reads TGCGCCAGCACGCTTGTTGGGGCCGGTCGGGAGACCCAGTACTTC.

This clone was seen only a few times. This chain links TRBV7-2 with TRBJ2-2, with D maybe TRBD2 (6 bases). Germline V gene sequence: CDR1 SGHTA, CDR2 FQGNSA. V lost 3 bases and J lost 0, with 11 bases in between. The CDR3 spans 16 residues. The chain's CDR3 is CASSFSGTTNTGELFF. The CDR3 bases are TGTGCCAGCAGCTTTAGCGGTACTACGAACACCGGGGAGCTGTTTTTT.

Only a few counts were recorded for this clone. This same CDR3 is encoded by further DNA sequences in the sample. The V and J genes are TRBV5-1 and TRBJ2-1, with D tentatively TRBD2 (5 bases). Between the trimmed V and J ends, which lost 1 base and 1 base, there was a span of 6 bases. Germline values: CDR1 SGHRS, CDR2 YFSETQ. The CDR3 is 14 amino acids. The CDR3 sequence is CASSLSGSYNEQFF. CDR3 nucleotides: TGCGCCAGCAGCTTGTCGGGATCCTACAATGAGCAGTTCTTC.

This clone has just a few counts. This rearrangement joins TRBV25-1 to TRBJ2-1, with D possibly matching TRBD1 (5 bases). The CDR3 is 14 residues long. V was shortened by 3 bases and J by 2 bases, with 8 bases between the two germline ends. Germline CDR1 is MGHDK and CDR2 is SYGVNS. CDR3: CASSDGHTYNEQFF. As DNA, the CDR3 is TGTGCCAGCAGTGACGGACACACCTACAATGAGCAGTTCTTC.

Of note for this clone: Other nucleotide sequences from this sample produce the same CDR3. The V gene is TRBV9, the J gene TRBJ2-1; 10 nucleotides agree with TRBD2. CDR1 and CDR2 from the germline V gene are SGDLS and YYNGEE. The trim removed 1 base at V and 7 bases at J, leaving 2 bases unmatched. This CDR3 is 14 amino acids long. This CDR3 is CASSVTSGNNEQFF. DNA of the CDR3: TGTGCCAGCAGCGTAACTAGCGGGAATAATGAGCAGTTCTTC. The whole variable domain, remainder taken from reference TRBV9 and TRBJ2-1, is DSGVTQTPKHLITATGQRVTLRCSPRSGDLSVYWYQQSLDQGLQFLIQYYNGEERAKGNILERFSAQQFPDLHSELNLSSLELGDSALYFCASSVTSGNNEQFFGPGTRLTVL.

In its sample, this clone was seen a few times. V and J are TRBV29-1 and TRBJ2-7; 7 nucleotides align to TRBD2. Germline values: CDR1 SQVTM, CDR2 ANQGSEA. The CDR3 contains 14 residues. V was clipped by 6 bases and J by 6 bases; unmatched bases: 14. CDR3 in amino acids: CSVGPGGSEGEQYF. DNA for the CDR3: TGCAGCGTAGGGCCCGGGGGGAGCGAGGGCGAGCAGTACTTC.

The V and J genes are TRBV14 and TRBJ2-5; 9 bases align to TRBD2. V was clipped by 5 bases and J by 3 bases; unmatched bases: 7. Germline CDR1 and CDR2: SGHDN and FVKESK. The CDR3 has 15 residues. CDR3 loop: CASSLILAGKETQYF. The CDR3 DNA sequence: TGTGCCAGCAGCTTGATCCTAGCGGGAAAAGAGACCCAGTACTTC.

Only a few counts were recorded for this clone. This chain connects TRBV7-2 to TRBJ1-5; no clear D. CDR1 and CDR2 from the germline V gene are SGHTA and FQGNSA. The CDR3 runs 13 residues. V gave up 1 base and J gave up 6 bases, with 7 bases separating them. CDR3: CASSLGKVQPQHF. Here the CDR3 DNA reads TGTGCCAGCAGCTTAGGAAAGGTTCAGCCCCAGCATTTT. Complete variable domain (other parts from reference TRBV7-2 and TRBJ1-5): GAGVSQSPSNKVTEKGKDVELRCDPISGHTALYWYRQSLGQGLEFLIYFQGNSAPDKSGLPSDRFSAERTGGSVSTLTIQRTQQEDSAVYLCASSLGKVQPQHFGDGTRLSIL.

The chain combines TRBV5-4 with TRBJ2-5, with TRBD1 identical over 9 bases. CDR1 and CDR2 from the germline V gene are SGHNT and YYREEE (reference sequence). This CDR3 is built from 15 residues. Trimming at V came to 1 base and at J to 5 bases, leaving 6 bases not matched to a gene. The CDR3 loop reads CASSLPLDRGETQYF. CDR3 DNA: TGTGCCAGCAGCTTGCCGTTGGACAGGGGTGAGACCCAGTACTTC.

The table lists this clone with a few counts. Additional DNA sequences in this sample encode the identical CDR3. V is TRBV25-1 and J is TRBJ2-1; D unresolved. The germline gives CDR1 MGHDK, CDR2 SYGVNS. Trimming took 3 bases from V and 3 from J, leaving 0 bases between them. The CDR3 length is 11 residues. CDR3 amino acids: CASSDYNEQFF. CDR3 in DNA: TGTGCCAGCAGTGACTACAATGAGCAGTTCTTC.

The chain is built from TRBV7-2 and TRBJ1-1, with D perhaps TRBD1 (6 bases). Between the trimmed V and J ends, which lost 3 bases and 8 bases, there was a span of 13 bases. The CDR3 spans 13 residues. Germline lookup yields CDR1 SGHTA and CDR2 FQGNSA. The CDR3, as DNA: TGTGCCAGCAGCTTGGGCCCGGGACAAGAAGCTTTCTTT. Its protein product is CASSLGPGQEAFF.

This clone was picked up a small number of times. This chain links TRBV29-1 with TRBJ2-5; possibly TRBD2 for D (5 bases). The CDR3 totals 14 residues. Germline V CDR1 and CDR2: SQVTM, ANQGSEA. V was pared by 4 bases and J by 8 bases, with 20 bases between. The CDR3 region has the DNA TGCAGCGTTGTGCTAGCCTTAATGATAGGAACCCAGTACTTC. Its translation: CSVVLALMIGTQYF.

The DNA of the CDR3 is TGTGCCAGCAGCGTAGACGTGTTCGGGGAGCTGTTTTTT. Translation: CASSVDVFGELFF. The chain recombines TRBV9 with TRBJ2-2; D uncertain. The V gene lost 0 bases and the J gene lost 7 bases, with 7 bases spanning the gap. The CDR3 spans 13 residues. Germline assignment: CDR1 SGDLS and CDR2 YYNGEE.

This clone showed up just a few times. DNA of the CDR3: TGTGCAAGTCGCGGCAGACTAGCGGGAGTGCGCGAGCAGTACTTC. Translation: CASRGRLAGVREQYF. The V and J genes are TRBV12-2 and TRBJ2-7; the DNA was not compared with TRBD2, the D call given in the table. TRBV12-2 is deemed a pseudogene. CDR3 size: 15 residues.

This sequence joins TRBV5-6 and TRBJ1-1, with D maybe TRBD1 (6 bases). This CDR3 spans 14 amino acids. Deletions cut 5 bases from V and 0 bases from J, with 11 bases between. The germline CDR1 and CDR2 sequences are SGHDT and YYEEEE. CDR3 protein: CASRLTGMNTEAFF. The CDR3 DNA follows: TGTGCCAGCAGGTTGACAGGTATGAACACTGAAGCTTTCTTT.

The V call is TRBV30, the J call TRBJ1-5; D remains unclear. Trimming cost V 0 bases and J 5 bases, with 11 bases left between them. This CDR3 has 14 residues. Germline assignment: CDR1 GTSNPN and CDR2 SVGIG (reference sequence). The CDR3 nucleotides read TGTGCCTGGAGTGTACGGCAGAGAGATCAGCCCCAGCATTTT. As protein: CAWSVRQRDQPQHF. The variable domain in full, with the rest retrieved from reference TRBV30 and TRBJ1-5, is SQTIHQWPATLVQPVGSPLSLECTVEGTSNPNLYWYRQAAGRGLQLLFYSVGIGQISSEVPQNLSASRPQDRQFILSSKKLLLSDSGFYLCAWSVRQRDQPQHFGDGTRLSIL.

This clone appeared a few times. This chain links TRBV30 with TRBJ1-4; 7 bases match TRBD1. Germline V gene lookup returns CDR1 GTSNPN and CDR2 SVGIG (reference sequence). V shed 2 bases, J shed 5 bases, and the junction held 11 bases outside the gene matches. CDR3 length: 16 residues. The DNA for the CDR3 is TGTGCCTGGAGTCTACAGGGGAGGATTACCAATGAAAAACTGTTTTTT. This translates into CAWSLQGRITNEKLFF.

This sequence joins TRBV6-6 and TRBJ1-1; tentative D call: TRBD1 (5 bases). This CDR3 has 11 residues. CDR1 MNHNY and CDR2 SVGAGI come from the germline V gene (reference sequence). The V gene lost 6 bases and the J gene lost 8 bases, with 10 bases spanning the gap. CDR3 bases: TGTGCCAGCAGCGGGACCGTCGAAGCTTTCTTT. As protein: CASSGTVEAFF.

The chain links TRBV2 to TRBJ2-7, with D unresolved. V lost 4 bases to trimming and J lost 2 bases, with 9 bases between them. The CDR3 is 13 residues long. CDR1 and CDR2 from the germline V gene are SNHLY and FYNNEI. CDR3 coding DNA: TGTGCCAGCAGTGTCGGTAGAACCTACGAGCAGTACTTC. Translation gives CASSVGRTYEQYF.

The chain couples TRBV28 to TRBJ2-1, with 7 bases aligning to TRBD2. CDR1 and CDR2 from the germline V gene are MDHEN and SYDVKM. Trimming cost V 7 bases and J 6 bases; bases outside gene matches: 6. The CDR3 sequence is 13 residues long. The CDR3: CASTSGAVNEQFF. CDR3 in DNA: TGTGCCAGCACTAGCGGAGCCGTCAATGAGCAGTTCTTC.

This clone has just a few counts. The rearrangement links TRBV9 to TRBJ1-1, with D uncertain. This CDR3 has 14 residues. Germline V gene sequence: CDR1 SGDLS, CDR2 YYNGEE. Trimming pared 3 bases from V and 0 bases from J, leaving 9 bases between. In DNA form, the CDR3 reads TGTGCCAGCAGCGAAAGCCAATTGAACACTGAAGCTTTCTTT. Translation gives CASSESQLNTEAFF.

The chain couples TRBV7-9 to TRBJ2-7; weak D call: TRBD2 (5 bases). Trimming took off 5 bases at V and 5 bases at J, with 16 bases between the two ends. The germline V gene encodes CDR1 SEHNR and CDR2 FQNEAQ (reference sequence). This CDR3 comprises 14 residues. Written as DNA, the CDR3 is TGTGCCAGCAGCCCCAACGGGGTTCGGGACGAGCAGTACTTC. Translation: CASSPNGVRDEQYF.

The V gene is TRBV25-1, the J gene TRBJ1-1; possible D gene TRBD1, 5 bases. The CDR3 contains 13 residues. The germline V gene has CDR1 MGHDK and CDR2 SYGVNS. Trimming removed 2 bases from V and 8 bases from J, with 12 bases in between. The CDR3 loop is CASSEPGFTEAFF. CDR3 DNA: TGTGCCAGCAGTGAACCAGGGTTCACGGAAGCTTTCTTT.

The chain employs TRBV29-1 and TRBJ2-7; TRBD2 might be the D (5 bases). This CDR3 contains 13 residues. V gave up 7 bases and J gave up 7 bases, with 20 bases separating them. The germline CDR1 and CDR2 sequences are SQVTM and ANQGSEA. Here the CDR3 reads CSDRITSYREQYF. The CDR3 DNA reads TGCAGCGATCGAATCACTAGTTATCGGGAGCAGTACTTC.